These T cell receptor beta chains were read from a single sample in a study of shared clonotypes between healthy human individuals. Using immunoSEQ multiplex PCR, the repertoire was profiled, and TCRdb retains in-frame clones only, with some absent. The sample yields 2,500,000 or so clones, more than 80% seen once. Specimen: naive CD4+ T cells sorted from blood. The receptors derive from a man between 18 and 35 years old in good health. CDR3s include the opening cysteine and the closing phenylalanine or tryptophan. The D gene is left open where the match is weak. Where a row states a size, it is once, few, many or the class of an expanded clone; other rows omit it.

CDR3aa: CASEGRGRAYEQYF
CDR3nt: TGTGCCAGTGAGGGGAGGGGGCGCGCGTACGAGCAGTACTTC
d_gene: -
j_gene: TRBJ2-7
v_gene: TRBV2
abundance: -

CDR3aa: CASSVGSSTDTQYF
CDR3nt: TGTGCCAGCAGCGTTGGCAGTAGCACAGATACGCAGTATTTT
d_gene: -
j_gene: TRBJ2-3
v_gene: TRBV9
abundance: -

CDR3aa: CASSYGRATYNEQFF
CDR3nt: TGTGCCAGCAGCTACGGGAGGGCCACCTACAATGAGCAGTTCTTC
d_gene: TRBD2
j_gene: TRBJ2-1
v_gene: TRBV7-2
abundance: -

CDR3aa: CAIRASHEQFF
CDR3nt: TGTGCCATCAGGGCGTCGCATGAGCAGTTCTTC
d_gene: -
j_gene: TRBJ2-1
v_gene: TRBV10-3
abundance: once

CDR3aa: CASSYLQRVTDTQYF
CDR3nt: TGTGCCAGCAGCTACCTCCAGCGCGTCACAGATACGCAGTATTTT
d_gene: -
j_gene: TRBJ2-3
v_gene: TRBV11-2
abundance: -

CDR3aa: CASSFADLRTNEKLFF
CDR3nt: TGTGCCAGCAGTTTTGCGGATCTGAGAACTAATGAAAAACTGTTTTTT
d_gene: -
j_gene: TRBJ1-4
v_gene: TRBV28
abundance: -

CDR3aa: CASSEARGGVGEAFF
CDR3nt: TGTGCCAGCAGTGAAGCGCGGGGAGGCGTGGGTGAAGCTTTCTTT
d_gene: -
j_gene: TRBJ1-1
v_gene: TRBV6-1
abundance: -

CDR3aa: CASSQVNSGADTDTQYF
CDR3nt: TGCGCCAGCAGCCAAGTAAATTCAGGGGCCGACACAGATACGCAGTATTTT
d_gene: -
j_gene: TRBJ2-3
v_gene: TRBV4-1
abundance: -

CDR3aa: CASSPLDSGNTIYF
CDR3nt: TGTGCCAGCTCACCCCTCGACTCTGGAAACACCATATATTTT
d_gene: -
j_gene: TRBJ1-3
v_gene: TRBV18
abundance: -

CDR3aa: CASSPSFVEVNEQFF
CDR3nt: TGTGCCAGCTCACCATCCTTTGTGGAAGTCAATGAGCAGTTCTTC
d_gene: -
j_gene: TRBJ2-1
v_gene: TRBV18
abundance: -

CDR3aa: CASRLTSGSLVSSGANVLTF
CDR3nt: TGCGCCAGCAGGTTGACTAGCGGGAGTCTCGTTAGCTCTGGGGCCAACGTCCTGACTTTC
d_gene: TRBD2
j_gene: TRBJ2-6
v_gene: TRBV5-1
abundance: -

CDR3aa: CASRLSGGTEAFF
CDR3nt: TGTGCCAGTCGGCTAAGCGGAGGGACTGAAGCTTTCTTT
d_gene: -
j_gene: TRBJ1-1
v_gene: TRBV19
abundance: -

CDR3aa: CASSLASTGTANTGELFF
CDR3nt: TGCGCCAGCAGCTTGGCCTCCACAGGGACCGCGAACACCGGGGAGCTGTTTTTT
d_gene: -
j_gene: TRBJ2-2
v_gene: TRBV5-1
abundance: -

CDR3aa: CASSPEARQRVFSASTDTQYF
CDR3nt: TGTGCCAGCAGCCCCGAGGCGAGACAGAGAGTGTTTAGCGCAAGCACAGATACGCAGTATTTT
d_gene: -
j_gene: TRBJ2-3
v_gene: TRBV4-2
abundance: -

CDR3aa: CASSLGAGAGANNQPQHF
CDR3nt: TGTGCCAGCAGCTTGGGGGCCGGGGCGGGGGCCAACAATCAGCCCCAGCATTTT
d_gene: -
j_gene: TRBJ1-5
v_gene: TRBV5-6
abundance: -

CDR3aa: CASSLAGTRLDTQYF
CDR3nt: TGTGCCAGCAGCTTAGCCGGGACTCGTTTGGATACGCAGTATTTT
d_gene: -
j_gene: TRBJ2-3
v_gene: TRBV7-2
abundance: -

CDR3aa: CASSFIRLAGMSSTDTQYF
CDR3nt: TGTGCCAGCAGCTTTATTCGGCTAGCGGGGATGTCTAGCACAGATACGCAGTATTTT
d_gene: -
j_gene: TRBJ2-3
v_gene: TRBV12-1
abundance: -

CDR3aa: CASRRGRQETQYF
CDR3nt: TGTGCCAGCAGGCGGGGCCGCCAAGAGACCCAGTACTTC
d_gene: -
j_gene: TRBJ2-5
v_gene: TRBV2
abundance: -

CDR3aa: CASSPPGSGDTEAFF
CDR3nt: TGTGCCAGCTCACCACCTGGGAGCGGGGACACTGAAGCTTTCTTT
d_gene: -
j_gene: TRBJ1-1
v_gene: TRBV18
abundance: -

CDR3aa: CASSLAVLGTDTQYF
CDR3nt: TGTGCCAGCAGCTTAGCGGTGCTGGGCACAGATACGCAGTATTTT
d_gene: -
j_gene: TRBJ2-3
v_gene: TRBV7-9
abundance: -

CDR3aa: CASSPPGRSASTEAFF
CDR3nt: TGTGCCAGCAGTCCGCCGGGACGCAGTGCATCTACTGAAGCTTTCTTT
d_gene: -
j_gene: TRBJ1-1
v_gene: TRBV28
abundance: -

CDR3aa: CASRHSGTSGNEQFF
CDR3nt: TGTGCCAGCCGCCACTCCGGGACTAGCGGGAACGAGCAGTTCTTC
d_gene: TRBD2
j_gene: TRBJ2-1
v_gene: TRBV5-4
abundance: -

CDR3aa: CASSFRVGPFCPF
CDR3nt: TGCGCCAGCAGCTTTAGGGTAGGACCATTTTGTCCCTTC
d_gene: -
j_gene: TRBJ1-2
v_gene: TRBV5-1
abundance: -

CDR3aa: CASSPREGPYNEQFF
CDR3nt: TGCGCCAGCAGCCCCCGGGAGGGACCCTACAATGAGCAGTTCTTC
d_gene: TRBD2
j_gene: TRBJ2-1
v_gene: TRBV5-1
abundance: once

CDR3aa: CASSSPVGEIVYNEQFF
CDR3nt: TGTGCCAGCAGCTCCCCGGTGGGGGAGATAGTCTACAATGAGCAGTTCTTC
d_gene: -
j_gene: TRBJ2-1
v_gene: TRBV21-1
abundance: -

CDR3aa: CASSQGCRTYEQYF
CDR3nt: TGCGCCAGCAGCCAAGGATGCAGGACCTACGAGCAGTACTTC
d_gene: -
j_gene: TRBJ2-7
v_gene: TRBV4-3
abundance: -

CDR3aa: CASTLGGGSGDTQYF
CDR3nt: TGTGCCAGCACCTTGGGGGGCGGGAGCGGAGATACGCAGTATTTT
d_gene: -
j_gene: TRBJ2-3
v_gene: TRBV6-6
abundance: -

CDR3aa: CASSYQGSDYGYTF
CDR3nt: TGTGCCAGCAGTTACCAGGGGTCGGACTATGGCTACACCTTC
d_gene: -
j_gene: TRBJ1-2
v_gene: TRBV6-5
abundance: -

CDR3aa: CASCRAGGSGNTIYF
CDR3nt: TGTGCCAGTTGCCGGGCGGGGGGCTCTGGAAACACCATATATTTT
d_gene: -
j_gene: TRBJ1-3
v_gene: TRBV6-5
abundance: -

CDR3aa: CASRGHDRAEETQYF
CDR3nt: TGTGCCAGCAGGGGACACGACAGGGCCGAAGAGACCCAGTACTTC
d_gene: TRBD1
j_gene: TRBJ2-5
v_gene: TRBV28
abundance: -

CDR3aa: CASSLLSQETQYF
CDR3nt: TGCGCCAGCAGCTTGTTATCCCAAGAGACCCAGTACTTC
d_gene: -
j_gene: TRBJ2-5
v_gene: TRBV5-1
abundance: -

CDR3aa: CASSLQGVKYEQYF
CDR3nt: TGTGCCAGCAGCTTACAGGGAGTGAAATACGAGCAGTACTTC
d_gene: -
j_gene: TRBJ2-7
v_gene: TRBV11-2
abundance: -

CDR3aa: CASLRTGNTYEQYF
CDR3nt: TGTGCCAGTCTCCGGACAGGGAATACCTACGAGCAGTACTTC
d_gene: TRBD1
j_gene: TRBJ2-7
v_gene: TRBV6-1
abundance: -

CDR3aa: CASRAGGAEAFF
CDR3nt: TGTGCCAGCAGAGCAGGGGGGGCTGAAGCTTTCTTT
d_gene: TRBD1
j_gene: TRBJ1-1
v_gene: TRBV6-1
abundance: -

CDR3aa: CAWSVPPPGGRRDTQYF
CDR3nt: TGTGCCTGGAGTGTACCCCCTCCGGGGGGGCGAAGAGATACGCAGTATTTT
d_gene: TRBD2
j_gene: TRBJ2-3
v_gene: TRBV30
abundance: -

CDR3aa: CASSGGLAPQETQYF
CDR3nt: TGTGCCAGCAGTGGTGGACTAGCTCCACAAGAGACCCAGTACTTC
d_gene: TRBD2
j_gene: TRBJ2-5
v_gene: TRBV6-1
abundance: once

CDR3aa: CSVDRTGGYNEQFF
CDR3nt: TGCAGCGTAGACAGGACAGGGGGCTACAATGAGCAGTTCTTC
d_gene: TRBD1
j_gene: TRBJ2-1
v_gene: TRBV29-1
abundance: -

CDR3aa: CSAQGLGEQYF
CDR3nt: TGCAGCGCCCAAGGGCTGGGCGAGCAGTACTTC
d_gene: -
j_gene: TRBJ2-7
v_gene: TRBV29-1
abundance: -

CDR3aa: CAWSGDYYEQYF
CDR3nt: TGTGCCTGGAGTGGGGATTATTACGAGCAGTACTTC
d_gene: -
j_gene: TRBJ2-7
v_gene: TRBV30
abundance: once

CDR3aa: CATDRGSTDTQYF
CDR3nt: TGTGCCACCGACAGGGGAAGCACAGATACGCAGTATTTT
d_gene: TRBD1
j_gene: TRBJ2-3
v_gene: TRBV2
abundance: -

CDR3aa: CAYPYEQYF
CDR3nt: TGTGCCTATCCTTACGAGCAGTACTTC
d_gene: -
j_gene: TRBJ2-7
v_gene: TRBV11-3
abundance: -

CDR3aa: CASSFDRMNTEAFF
CDR3nt: TGCGCCAGCAGCTTTGACCGGATGAACACTGAAGCTTTCTTT
d_gene: -
j_gene: TRBJ1-1
v_gene: TRBV5-1
abundance: few

CDR3aa: CASSTGTGRAGELFF
CDR3nt: TGTGCCAGTAGTACCGGGACAGGGCGGGCCGGGGAGCTGTTTTTT
d_gene: TRBD1
j_gene: TRBJ2-2
v_gene: TRBV19
abundance: -

CDR3aa: CASSQGGAQYF
CDR3nt: TGTGCCAGCAGTCAAGGGGGGGCCCAGTACTTC
d_gene: -
j_gene: TRBJ2-5
v_gene: TRBV6-5
abundance: -

CDR3aa: CASSPSENLNTEAFF
CDR3nt: TGTGCCAGCTCACCGAGCGAGAACCTGAACACTGAAGCTTTCTTT
d_gene: -
j_gene: TRBJ1-1
v_gene: TRBV18
abundance: -

CDR3aa: CASSPGTEANYGYTF
CDR3nt: TGCGCCAGCAGCCCCGGGACAGAAGCTAACTATGGCTACACCTTC
d_gene: TRBD1
j_gene: TRBJ1-2
v_gene: TRBV4-3
abundance: -

CDR3aa: CASEDSQKLFF
CDR3nt: TGTGCCAGTGAGGACAGCCAAAAACTGTTTTTT
d_gene: -
j_gene: TRBJ1-4
v_gene: TRBV6-1
abundance: -

CDR3aa: CASSTGSYNSPLHF
CDR3nt: TGTGCCAGTAGTACAGGGTCGTATAATTCACCCCTCCACTTT
d_gene: -
j_gene: TRBJ1-6
v_gene: TRBV19
abundance: once

CDR3aa: CASTTGQGPSGNTIYF
CDR3nt: TGTGCCAGCACCACGGGACAGGGCCCCTCTGGAAACACCATATATTTT
d_gene: TRBD1
j_gene: TRBJ1-3
v_gene: TRBV2
abundance: -

CDR3aa: CASSPDPGHEQFF
CDR3nt: TGTGCCAGCAGCCCAGACCCCGGCCATGAGCAGTTCTTC
d_gene: -
j_gene: TRBJ2-1
v_gene: TRBV7-2
abundance: once

CDR3aa: CAIRTGDWWSTDTQYF
CDR3nt: TGTGCCATCAGGACCGGGGACTGGTGGAGCACAGATACGCAGTATTTT
d_gene: -
j_gene: TRBJ2-3
v_gene: TRBV10-3
abundance: once

CDR3aa: CASSEALTSGPYEQYF
CDR3nt: TGTGCCAGCAGTGAAGCCCTGACTAGCGGCCCCTACGAGCAGTACTTC
d_gene: TRBD2
j_gene: TRBJ2-7
v_gene: TRBV2
abundance: -

CDR3aa: CASSFLWTESPLHF
CDR3nt: TGTGCCAGCAGCTTCCTTTGGACCGAATCACCCCTCCACTTT
d_gene: -
j_gene: TRBJ1-6
v_gene: TRBV7-2
abundance: -

CDR3aa: CASRALDDHEETQYF
CDR3nt: TGTGCCAGCAGGGCCCTTGACGACCATGAAGAGACCCAGTACTTC
d_gene: -
j_gene: TRBJ2-5
v_gene: TRBV6-5
abundance: -

CDR3aa: CASSLAARDYGYTF
CDR3nt: TGCGCCAGCAGCTTGGCCGCCAGAGATTATGGCTACACCTTC
d_gene: -
j_gene: TRBJ1-2
v_gene: TRBV5-1
abundance: few